This T cell receptor beta chain is from a study of patients and donors after allogeneic stem cell transplantation. TCRdb re-derived calls from the RT-PCR reads in MiXCR, one entry per CDR3 protein. The sample consists of over 130,000 distinct CDR3 sequences, over 35% of them appearing once. The germline V gene has CDR1 DFQATT and CDR2 SNEGSKA (reference sequence). The CDR3 is 14 residues long. The V and J ends lost 0 bases and 6 bases respectively, with 14 bases between them. This clonotype was sampled from a human donor who was either an allogeneic HSCT recipient or a stem cell or donor lymphocyte infusion donor (not recorded which). It is not recorded whose cells these are; they may come from a transplant donor. The sample comprised blood, either unsorted or a sorted T cell fraction (not recorded which). The rearrangement uses TRBV20-1 and TRBJ1-1; tentative D call: TRBD1 (6 bases). The CDR3 nucleotides are TGCAGTGCTAGAGATTTGGGGGGCGCGGCTGAAGCTTTCTTT. As protein: CSARDLGGAAEAFF.